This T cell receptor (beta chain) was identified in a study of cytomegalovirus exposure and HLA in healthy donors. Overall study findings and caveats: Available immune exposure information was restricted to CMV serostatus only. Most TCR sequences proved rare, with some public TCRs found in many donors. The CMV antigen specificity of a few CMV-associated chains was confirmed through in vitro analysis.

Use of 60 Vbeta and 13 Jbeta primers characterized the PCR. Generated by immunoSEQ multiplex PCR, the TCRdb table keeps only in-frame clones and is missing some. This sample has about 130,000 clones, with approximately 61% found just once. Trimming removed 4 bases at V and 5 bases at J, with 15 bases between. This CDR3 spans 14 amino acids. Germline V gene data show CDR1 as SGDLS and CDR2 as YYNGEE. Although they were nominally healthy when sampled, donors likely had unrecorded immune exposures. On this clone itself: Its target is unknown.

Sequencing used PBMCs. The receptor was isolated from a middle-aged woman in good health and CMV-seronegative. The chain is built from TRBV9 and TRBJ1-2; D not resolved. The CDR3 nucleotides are TGTGCCAGCAGCCCAGACGGCAAGACTTATGGCTACACCTTC. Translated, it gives CASSPDGKTYGYTF.